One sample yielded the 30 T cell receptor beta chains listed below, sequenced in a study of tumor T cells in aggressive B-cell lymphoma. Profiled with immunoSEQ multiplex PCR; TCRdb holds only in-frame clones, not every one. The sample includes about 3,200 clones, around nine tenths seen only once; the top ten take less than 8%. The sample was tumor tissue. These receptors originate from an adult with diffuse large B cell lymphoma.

The CDR3 loop is CAWSVLGQGTYNEQFF. Written as DNA, the CDR3 is TGTGCCTGGAGTGTACTGGGGCAGGGCACCTACAATGAGCAGTTCTTC. The chain links TRBV30 to TRBJ2-1; weak D call: TRBD1 (5 bases). The CDR3 extends over 16 amino acids. Per the germline V gene, CDR1 is GTSNPN and CDR2 is SVGIG (reference sequence). The V gene lost 0 bases and the J gene lost 2 bases, with 14 bases spanning the gap.

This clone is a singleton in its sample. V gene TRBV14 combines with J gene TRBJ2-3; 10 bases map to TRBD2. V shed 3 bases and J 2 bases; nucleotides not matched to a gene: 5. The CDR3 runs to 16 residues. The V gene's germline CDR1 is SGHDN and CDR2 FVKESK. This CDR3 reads CASSHRLAGPTDTQYF. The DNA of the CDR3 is TGTGCCAGCAGCCACCGACTAGCGGGTCCCACAGATACGCAGTATTTT.

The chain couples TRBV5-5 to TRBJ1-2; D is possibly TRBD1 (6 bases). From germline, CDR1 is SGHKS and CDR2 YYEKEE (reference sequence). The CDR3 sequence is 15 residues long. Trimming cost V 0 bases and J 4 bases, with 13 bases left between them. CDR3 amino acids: CASSLEGRGFYGYTF. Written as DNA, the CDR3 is TGTGCCAGCAGCTTGGAGGGCAGGGGCTTCTATGGCTACACCTTC.

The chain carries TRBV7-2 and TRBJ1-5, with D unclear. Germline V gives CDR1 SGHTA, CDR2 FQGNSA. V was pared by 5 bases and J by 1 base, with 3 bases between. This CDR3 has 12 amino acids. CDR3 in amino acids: CTSSLSNQPQHF. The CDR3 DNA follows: TGTACCAGCAGCCTGAGCAATCAGCCCCAGCATTTT.

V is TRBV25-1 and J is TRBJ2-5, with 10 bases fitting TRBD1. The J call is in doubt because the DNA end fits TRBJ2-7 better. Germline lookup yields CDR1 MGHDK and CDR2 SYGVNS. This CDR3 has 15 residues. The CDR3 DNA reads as TGTGCCAGCAGCGATCCGGGACAGGGGATTTACGAGCAGTACTTC. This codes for CASSDPGQGIYEQYF.

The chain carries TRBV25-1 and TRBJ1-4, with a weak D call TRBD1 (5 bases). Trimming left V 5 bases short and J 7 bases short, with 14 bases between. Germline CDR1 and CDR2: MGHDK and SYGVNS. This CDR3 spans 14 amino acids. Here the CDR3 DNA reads TGTGCCAGCAGTCCTCAGGGCGTTCGTGAAAAACTGTTTTTT. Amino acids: CASSPQGVREKLFF.

The CDR3 protein is CASSMGGYEQFF. CDR3 bases: TGTGCCAGCAGCATGGGAGGATATGAGCAGTTCTTC. The rearrangement uses TRBV9 and TRBJ2-1; TRBD2 is a possible D gene (6 bases). V lost 4 bases, J lost 8 bases, and 10 bases lay in between. Germline values: CDR1 SGDLS, CDR2 YYNGEE. This CDR3 contains 12 residues.

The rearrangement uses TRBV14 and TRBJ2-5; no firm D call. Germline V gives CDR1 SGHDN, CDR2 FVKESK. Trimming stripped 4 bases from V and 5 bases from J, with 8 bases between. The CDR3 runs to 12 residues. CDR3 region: CASSRPAETQYF. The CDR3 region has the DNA TGTGCCAGCAGCCGCCCAGCGGAGACCCAGTACTTC.

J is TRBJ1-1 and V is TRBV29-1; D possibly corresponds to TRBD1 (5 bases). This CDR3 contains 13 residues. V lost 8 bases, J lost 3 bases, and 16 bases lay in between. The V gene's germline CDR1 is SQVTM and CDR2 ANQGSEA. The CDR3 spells CSTGGGGDTEAFF. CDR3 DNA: TGCAGCACGGGTGGCGGGGGGGACACTGAAGCTTTCTTT.

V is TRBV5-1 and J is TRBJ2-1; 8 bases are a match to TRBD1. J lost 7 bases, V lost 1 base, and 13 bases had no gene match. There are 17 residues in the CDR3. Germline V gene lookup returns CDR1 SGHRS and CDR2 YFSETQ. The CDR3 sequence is CASSLSTQGAKKNEQFF. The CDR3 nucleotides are TGCGCCAGCAGCTTGTCTACCCAGGGGGCAAAAAAGAATGAGCAGTTCTTC.

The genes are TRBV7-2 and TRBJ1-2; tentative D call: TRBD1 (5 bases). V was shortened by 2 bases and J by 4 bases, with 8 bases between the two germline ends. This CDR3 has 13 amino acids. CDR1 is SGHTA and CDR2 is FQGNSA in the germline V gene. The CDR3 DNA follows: TGTGCCAGCAGCTTACAGGGCGCCTATGGCTACACCTTC. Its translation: CASSLQGAYGYTF. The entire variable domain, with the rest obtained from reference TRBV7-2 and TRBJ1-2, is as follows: GAGVSQSPSNKVTEKGKDVELRCDPISGHTALYWYRQSLGQGLEFLIYFQGNSAPDKSGLPSDRFSAERTGGSVSTLTIQRTQQEDSAVYLCASSLQGAYGYTFGSGTRLTVV.

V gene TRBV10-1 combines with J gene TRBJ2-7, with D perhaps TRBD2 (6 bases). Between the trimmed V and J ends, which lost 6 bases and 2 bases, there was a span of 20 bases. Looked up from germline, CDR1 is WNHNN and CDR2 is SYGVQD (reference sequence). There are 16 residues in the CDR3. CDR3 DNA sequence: TGCGCCAGCAGCCGAGTCGCGGGGCAAAGGACCTACGAGCAGTACTTC. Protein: CASSRVAGQRTYEQYF.

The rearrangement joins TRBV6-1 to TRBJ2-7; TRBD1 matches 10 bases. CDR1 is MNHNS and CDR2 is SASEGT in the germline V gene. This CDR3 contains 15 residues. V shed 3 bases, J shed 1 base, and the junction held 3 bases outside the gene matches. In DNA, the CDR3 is TGTGCCAGCAGTGAGGTGGGACAGGGGTCCTACGAGCAGTACTTC. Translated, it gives CASSEVGQGSYEQYF.

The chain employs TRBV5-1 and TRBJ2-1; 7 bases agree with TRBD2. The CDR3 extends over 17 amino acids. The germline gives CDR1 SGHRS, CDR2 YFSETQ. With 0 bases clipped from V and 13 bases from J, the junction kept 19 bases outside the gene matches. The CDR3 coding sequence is TGCGCCAGCAGCTTGGAGTTCCTAGCGGAGTTCTACAATAAACAGTTCTTC. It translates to CASSLEFLAEFYNKQFF.

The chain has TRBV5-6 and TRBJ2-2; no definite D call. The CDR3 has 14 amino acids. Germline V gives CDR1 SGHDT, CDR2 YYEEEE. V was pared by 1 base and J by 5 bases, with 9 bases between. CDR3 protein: CASSLPFETGELFF. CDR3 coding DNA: TGTGCCAGCAGCTTGCCTTTTGAGACCGGGGAGCTGTTTTTT.

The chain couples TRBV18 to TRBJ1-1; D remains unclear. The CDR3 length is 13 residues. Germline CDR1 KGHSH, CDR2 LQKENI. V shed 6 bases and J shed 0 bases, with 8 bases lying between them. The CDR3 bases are TGTGCCAGCTCCTCGAGATTGAACACTGAAGCTTTCTTT. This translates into CASSSRLNTEAFF.

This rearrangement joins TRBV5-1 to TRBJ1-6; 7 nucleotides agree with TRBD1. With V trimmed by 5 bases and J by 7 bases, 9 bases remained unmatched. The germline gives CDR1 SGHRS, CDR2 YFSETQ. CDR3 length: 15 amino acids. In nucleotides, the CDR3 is TGCGCCAGCAGAAAGACCGGGACAGAAAATTCACCCCTCCACTTT. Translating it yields CASRKTGTENSPLHF.

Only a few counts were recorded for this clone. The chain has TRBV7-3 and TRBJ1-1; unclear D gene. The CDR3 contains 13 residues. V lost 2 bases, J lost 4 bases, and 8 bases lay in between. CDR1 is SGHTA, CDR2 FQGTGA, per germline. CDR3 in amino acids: CASSLGVGTEAFF. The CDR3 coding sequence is TGTGCCAGCAGCTTAGGAGTGGGCACTGAAGCTTTCTTT.

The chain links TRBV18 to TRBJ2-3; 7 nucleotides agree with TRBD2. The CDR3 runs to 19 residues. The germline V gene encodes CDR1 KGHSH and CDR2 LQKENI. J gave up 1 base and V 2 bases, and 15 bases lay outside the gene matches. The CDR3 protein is CASSPAPGTKPYRTDTQYF. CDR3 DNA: TGTGCCAGCTCACCAGCACCGGGGACTAAACCTTACCGCACAGATACGCAGTATTTT.

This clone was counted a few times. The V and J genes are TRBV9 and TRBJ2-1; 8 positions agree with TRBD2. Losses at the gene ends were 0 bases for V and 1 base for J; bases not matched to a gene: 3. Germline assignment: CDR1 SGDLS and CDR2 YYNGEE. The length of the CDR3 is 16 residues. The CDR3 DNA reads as TGTGCCAGCAGCGTAGGGCTAGCGGGTTCCTACAATGAGCAGTTCTTC. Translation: CASSVGLAGSYNEQFF. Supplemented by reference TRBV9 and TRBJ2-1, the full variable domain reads DSGVTQTPKHLITATGQRVTLRCSPRSGDLSVYWYQQSLDQGLQFLIQYYNGEERAKGNILERFSAQQFPDLHSELNLSSLELGDSALYFCASSVGLAGSYNEQFFGPGTRLTVL.

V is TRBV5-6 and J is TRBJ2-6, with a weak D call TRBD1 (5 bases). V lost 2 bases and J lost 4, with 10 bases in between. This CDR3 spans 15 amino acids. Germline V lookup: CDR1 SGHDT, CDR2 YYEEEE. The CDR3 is CASSFQGSGANVLTF. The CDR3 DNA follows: TGTGCCAGCAGCTTTCAGGGCTCCGGGGCCAACGTCCTGACTTTC. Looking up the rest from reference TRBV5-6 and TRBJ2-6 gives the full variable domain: DAGVTQSPTHLIKTRGQQVTLRCSPKSGHDTVSWYQQALGQGPQFIFQYYEEEERQRGNFPDRFSGHQFPNYSSELNVNALLLGDSALYLCASSFQGSGANVLTFGAGSRLTVL.

For the CDR3, the DNA is TGCGCCAGCAGCTTGGGAGCGGGGCCCACAGATACGCAGTATTTT. Translating it yields CASSLGAGPTDTQYF. The V call is TRBV5-1, the J call TRBJ2-3, with 7 bases that match TRBD2. Germline-derived CDR1 and CDR2 are SGHRS and YFSETQ. The CDR3 runs 15 residues. After removal of 0 bases from V and 2 bases from J, the junction contained 3 bases not matched to a gene. Full variable domain (remainder filled in from reference TRBV5-1 and TRBJ2-3): KAGVTQTPRYLIKTRGQQVTLSCSPISGHRSVSWYQQTPGQGLQFLFEYFSETQRNKGNFPGRFSGRQFSNSRSEMNVSTLELGDSALYLCASSLGAGPTDTQYFGPGTRLTVL.

The CDR3 loop reads CASSIARIRAEAFF. In DNA form, the CDR3 reads TGTGCCAGTAGTATCGCGAGGATCCGGGCTGAAGCTTTCTTT. The J gene is TRBJ1-1, the V gene TRBV19; D gene ambiguous. In germline, CDR1 is LNHDA, CDR2 SQIVND (reference sequence). There are 14 residues in the CDR3. Deletions cut 3 bases from V and 6 bases from J, with 14 bases between.

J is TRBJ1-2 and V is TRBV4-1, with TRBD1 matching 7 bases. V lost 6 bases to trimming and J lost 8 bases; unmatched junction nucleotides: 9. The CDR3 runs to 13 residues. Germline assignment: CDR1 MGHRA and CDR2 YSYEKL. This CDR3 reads CASRLIQGGGYTF. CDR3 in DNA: TGCGCCAGCAGACTAATTCAGGGGGGAGGCTACACCTTC.

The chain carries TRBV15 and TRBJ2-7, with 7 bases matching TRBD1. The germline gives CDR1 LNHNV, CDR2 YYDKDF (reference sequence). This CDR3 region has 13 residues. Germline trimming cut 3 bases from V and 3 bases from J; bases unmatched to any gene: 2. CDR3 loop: CATSRDRFYEQYF. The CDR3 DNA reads TGTGCCACCAGCAGGGACAGGTTCTACGAGCAGTACTTC. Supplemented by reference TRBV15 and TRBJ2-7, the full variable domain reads DAMVIQNPRYQVTQFGKPVTLSCSQTLNHNVMYWYQQKSSQAPKLLFHYYDKDFNNEADTPDNFQSRRPNTSFCFLDIRSPGLGDTAMYLCATSRDRFYEQYFGPGTRLTVT.

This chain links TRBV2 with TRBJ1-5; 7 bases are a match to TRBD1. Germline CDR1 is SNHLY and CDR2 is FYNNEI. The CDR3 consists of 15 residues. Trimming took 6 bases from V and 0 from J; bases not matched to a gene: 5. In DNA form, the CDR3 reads TGTGCCAGCAGGCCGACAGGGAATAGCAATCAGCCCCAGCATTTT. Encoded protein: CASRPTGNSNQPQHF.

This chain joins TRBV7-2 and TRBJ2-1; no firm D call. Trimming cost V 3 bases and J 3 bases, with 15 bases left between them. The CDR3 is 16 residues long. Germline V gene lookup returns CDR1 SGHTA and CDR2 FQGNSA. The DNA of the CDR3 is TGTGCCAGCAGCTTGCCGTCTGGAGCTCGCTACAATGAGCAGTTCTTC. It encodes CASSLPSGARYNEQFF.

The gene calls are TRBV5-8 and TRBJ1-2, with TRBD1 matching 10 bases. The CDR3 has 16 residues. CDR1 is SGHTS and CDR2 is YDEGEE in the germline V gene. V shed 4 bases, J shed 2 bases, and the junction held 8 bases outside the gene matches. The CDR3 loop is CASSRTGTGVNYGYTF. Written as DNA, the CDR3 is TGTGCCAGCAGCCGTACCGGGACAGGGGTCAACTATGGCTACACCTTC.

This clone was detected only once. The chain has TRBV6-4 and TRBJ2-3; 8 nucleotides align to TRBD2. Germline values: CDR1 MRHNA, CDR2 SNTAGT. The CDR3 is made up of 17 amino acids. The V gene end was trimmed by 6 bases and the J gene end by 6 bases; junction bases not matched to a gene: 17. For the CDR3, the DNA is TGTGCCAGCAGCGAACCCCATCGACTAGCGCCCCCGGATACGCAGTATTTT. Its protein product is CASSEPHRLAPPDTQYF.

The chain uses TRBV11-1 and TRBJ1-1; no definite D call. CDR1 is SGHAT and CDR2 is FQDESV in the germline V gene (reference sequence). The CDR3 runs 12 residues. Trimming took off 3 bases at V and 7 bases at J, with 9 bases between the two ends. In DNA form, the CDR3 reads TGTGCCAGCAGCTTTACACGGGGTGAAGCTTTCTTT. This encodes CASSFTRGEAFF.